The clone carrying this T cell receptor (beta chain) came up many times. A junction boundary mismatches the germline segment, possibly from a read error. Per germline, CDR1 SGHRS and CDR2 YFSETQ. The CDR3 extends over 12 amino acids. With a J-beta primer mix and a sample-barcoded 5' primer, a second PCR ran about 6 to 11 cycles. Each CDR3 protein gets one entry after TCRdb re-called the 5' RACE reads with MiXCR. The table includes about 1.5 million distinct CDR3 sequences, around 40% detected once. The data were taken from a study of blood T cells in healthy people across ages. The clonotype originates from a woman between 18 and 29 years old in good health. This sequence joins TRBV5-1 and TRBJ2-1; no definite D call. The sample consisted of blood. The CDR3 region is CASSLDGNEQFF. In nucleotides, the CDR3 is TGTGCCAGCAGCTTAGACGGGAATGAGCAGTTCTTC. The whole variable domain, filled in from reference TRBV5-1 and TRBJ2-1, reads KAGVTQTPRYLIKTRGQQVTLSCSPISGHRSVSWYQQTPGQGLQFLFEYFSETQRNKGNFPGRFSGRQFSNSRSEMNVSTLELGDSALYLCASSLDGNEQFFGPGTRLTVL.